Listed below are T cell receptor beta chains from one sample, sequenced in a study of CD8+CD57+ T cells in acquired aplastic anemia. TCRdb re-called the reads through MiXCR, storing one row per CDR3 protein. The profile shows 89,000 or so distinct CDR3 sequences, around 70% of them singletons. The sample taken for sequencing was sorted CD4+, CD8+, or CD8+CD57+ T cells (not recorded which) from PBMCs. Source of these receptors: a human donor with aplastic anemia. The CDR3 runs from the conserved cysteine through the conserved F or W. A D gene is named only where the DNA matches it firmly. Expanded clones are given a class, and other clones once, few, many or no size at all.

>TRBJ1-1|.|many|TRBV19
CASRAMRSDTEAFF
TGTGCCAGTAGGGCAATGCGTTCGGACACTGAAGCTTTCTTT
>TRBJ2-2|TRBD2|.|TRBV10-3
CATKLAGGQPNTGELFF
TGTGCCACCAAGCTAGCGGGGGGGCAACCGAACACCGGGGAGCTGTTTTTT
>TRBJ2-7|TRBD2|.|TRBV7-9
CASSSSGTSTYEQYF
TGTGCCAGCAGCTCCTCCGGGACTAGCACCTACGAGCAGTACTTC
>TRBJ2-1|.|.|TRBV2
CASSDTGTLGSYNEQFF
TGTGCCAGCAGTGACACCGGGACATTAGGCTCCTACAATGAGCAGTTCTTC
>TRBJ2-3|.|.|TRBV20-1
CSASGQSADTQYF
TGCAGTGCTAGTGGGCAGTCCGCAGATACGCAGTATTTT
>TRBJ2-5|.|.|TRBV2
CASSASIGQETQYF
TGTGCCAGCAGTGCGTCCATCGGACAAGAGACCCAGTACTTC
>TRBJ1-2|.|.|TRBV2
CASSQGEGLGGYTF
TGTGCCAGCAGTCAGGGAGAAGGCTTGGGTGGCTACACCTTC
>TRBJ1-1|TRBD1|.|TRBV19
CASTPNRDRETEAFF
TGTGCCAGTACCCCGAACCGGGACAGGGAAACTGAAGCTTTCTTT
>TRBJ2-5|.|few|TRBV24-1
CATSERYQETQYF
TGTGCTACCAGTGAGAGGTACCAAGAGACCCAGTACTTC
>TRBJ2-1|TRBD2|.|TRBV12-3/TRBV12-4
CASSYLTSGVNEQFF
TGTGCCAGCAGTTATCTGACTAGCGGAGTTAATGAGCAGTTCTTC
>TRBJ2-5|.|many|TRBV4-2
CASSRDRPPRETQYF
TGTGCCAGCAGTAGAGACAGGCCCCCCCGGGAGACCCAGTACTTC
>TRBJ1-2|.|.|TRBV25-1
CASSPLEQWGGYTF
TGTGCCAGCTCCCCGTTAGAGCAATGGGGGGGCTACACCTTC
>TRBJ1-2|.|.|TRBV29-1
CSVTGKDGYTF
TGCAGCGTTACAGGGAAGGATGGCTACACCTTC
>TRBJ2-7|TRBD1|.|TRBV29-1
CSASGQRYEQYF
TGCAGCGCCTCGGGACAGCGCTACGAGCAGTACTTC
>TRBJ2-3|TRBD2|.|TRBV11-1
CASSLASGRAGDTQYF
TGTGCCAGCAGCTTAGCCAGCGGGAGGGCCGGAGATACGCAGTATTTT
>TRBJ2-3|.|.|TRBV5-1
CASSFPSGTTDTQYF
TGCGCCAGCAGCTTCCCCAGCGGGACAACAGATACGCAGTATTTT
>TRBJ2-2|.|few|TRBV24-1
CATSGGTVTGELFF
TGTGCCACCAGCGGCGGGACAGTCACCGGGGAGCTGTTTTTT
>TRBJ2-7|.|.|TRBV20-1
CSPLASSYEQYF
TGCAGCCCCCTAGCTTCTTCGTACGAGCAGTACTTC
>TRBJ2-1|.|.|TRBV19
CASSIGYNEQFF
TGTGCCAGTAGTATCGGGTACAATGAGCAGTTCTTC
>TRBJ2-3|TRBD1|.|TRBV20-1
CSARIDRETDTQYF
TGCAGTGCTAGAATAGACAGGGAGACAGATACGCAGTATTTT
>TRBJ2-7|.|.|TRBV20-1
CSARGGEQYF
TGCAGTGCCCGGGGCGGGGAGCAGTACTTC
>TRBJ1-6|.|.|TRBV11-1
CASSSRGAGYSSPLHF
TGTGCCAGCAGCTCGCGTGGGGCAGGGTATAGTTCACCCCTCCACTTT
>TRBJ1-5|.|.|TRBV2
CASRDIYSNQPQHF
TGTGCCAGCAGGGACATTTATAGCAATCAGCCCCAGCATTTT
>TRBJ2-7|.|.|TRBV5-4
CASSFGLSGDSYEQYF
TGTGCCAGCAGCTTTGGCCTGAGCGGAGACTCCTACGAGCAGTACTTC
>TRBJ2-7|TRBD2|once|TRBV7-9
CASSAGGPGYEQYF
TGTGCCAGTAGCGCGGGAGGGCCCGGCTACGAGCAGTACTTC
>TRBJ2-5|TRBD2|.|TRBV9
CASSVAGTSGQETQYF
TGTGCCAGCAGCGTAGCGGGGACTAGCGGGCAAGAGACCCAGTACTTC
>TRBJ1-6|TRBD1|.|TRBV19
CASSRTGLSPLHF
TGTGCCAGTTCTAGGACAGGGTTGTCACCCCTCCACTTT
>TRBJ1-3|.|few|TRBV29-1
CSVESGPGNTIYF
TGCAGCGTTGAGTCCGGGCCTGGAAACACCATATATTTT
>TRBJ2-1|.|.|TRBV7-3
CASSPGLPSYNEQFF
TGTGCCAGCAGCCCAGGCCTCCCCTCCTACAATGAGCAGTTCTTC
>TRBJ2-4|.|.|TRBV29-1
CSVREYRTENIQYF
TGCAGCGTCCGTGAGTACCGAACGGAAAACATTCAGTACTTC
>TRBJ1-2|.|.|TRBV24-1
CATSDFGERGSNYGYTF
TGTGCCACCAGTGATTTCGGGGAGAGAGGCTCTAACTATGGCTACACCTTC
>TRBJ2-1|.|.|TRBV24-1
CATSDPRPTSSYNEQFF
TGTGCCACCAGCGATCCAAGACCGACTAGCTCCTACAATGAGCAGTTCTTC
>TRBJ2-1|TRBD2|.|TRBV10-2
CASSSGEYNEQFF
TGCGCCAGTTCGAGCGGGGAATACAATGAGCAGTTCTTC
>TRBJ1-2|TRBD1|.|TRBV7-6
CASSLGDRGDYGYTF
TGTGCCAGCAGCTTAGGGGACAGGGGTGACTATGGCTACACCTTC
>TRBJ2-7|TRBD1|once|TRBV11-2
CASRSDRGDYEQYF
TGTGCCAGCAGGTCGGACAGGGGGGATTACGAGCAGTACTTC
>TRBJ2-3|TRBD1|.|TRBV29-1
CSAGHGTASTDTQYF
TGCAGCGCCGGCCATGGGACAGCTAGCACAGATACGCAGTATTTT
>TRBJ1-6|.|.|TRBV20-1
CSARDWRGDNSPLHF
TGCAGTGCTAGAGATTGGAGGGGGGATAATTCACCCCTCCACTTT
>TRBJ2-6|.|.|TRBV2
CASSWSSGANVLTF
TGTGCCAGCAGTTGGAGCTCTGGGGCCAACGTCCTGACTTTC
>TRBJ1-1|.|once|TRBV29-1
CSVNRLNTEAFF
TGCAGCGTTAACCGGCTGAACACTGAAGCTTTCTTT
>TRBJ2-7|.|.|TRBV9
CASSVGQGQGYEQYF
TGTGCCAGCAGCGTAGGGCAGGGGCAGGGCTACGAGCAGTACTTC
>TRBJ2-7|TRBD2|.|TRBV4-2
CASSWTSGGTSYEQYF
TGTGCCAGCAGCTGGACTAGCGGGGGGACTTCCTACGAGCAGTACTTC
>TRBJ1-5|.|once|TRBV2
CASSEAGSRRKQPQHF
TGTGCCAGCAGTGAAGCGGGGTCCAGGCGGAAACAGCCCCAGCATTTT
>TRBJ1-1|.|.|TRBV29-1
CSVPYPNTEAFF
TGCAGCGTGCCCTATCCAAACACTGAAGCTTTCTTT
>TRBJ1-2|.|.|TRBV20-1
CSAGIVDGYTF
TGCAGTGCTGGAATCGTAGATGGCTACACCTTC
>TRBJ1-6|.|.|TRBV3-1
CASSQEYSPLHF
TGTGCCAGCAGCCAAGAATATTCACCCCTCCACTTT
>TRBJ1-1|TRBD1|few|TRBV7-9
CASGTGRYEAFF
TGTGCCAGCGGGACAGGGCGGTATGAAGCTTTCTTT
>TRBJ2-2|.|.|TRBV10-3
CAISESAGAGELFF
TGTGCCATCAGTGAGTCTGCAGGGGCCGGGGAGCTGTTTTTT
>TRBJ1-2|.|.|TRBV9
CASSVGQGNYGYTF
TGTGCCAGCAGCGTAGGGCAGGGGAACTATGGCTACACCTTC
>TRBJ1-2|.|.|TRBV7-2
CASSLGRSWYGYTF
TGTGCCAGCAGCTTAGGAAGGTCTTGGTATGGCTACACCTTC
>TRBJ1-1|.|.|TRBV20-1
CSARGDTEAFF
TGCAGTGCTAGAGGTGACACTGAAGCTTTCTTT
>TRBJ2-7|.|.|TRBV25-1
CASNPDGPYEQYF
TGTGCCAGCAACCCGGACGGACCCTACGAGCAGTACTTC
>TRBJ2-7|.|.|TRBV20-1
CSARLEGNYEQYF
TGCAGTGCTAGGTTGGAGGGGAACTACGAGCAGTACTTC
>TRBJ2-7|TRBD2|few|TRBV10-3
CAISEERTSGDEQYF
TGTGCCATCAGTGAGGAGAGGACTAGCGGTGACGAGCAGTACTTC
>TRBJ1-6|.|few|TRBV9
CASSVEGRSLSPLHF
TGTGCCAGCAGCGTAGAGGGCAGGTCACTATCACCCCTCCACTTT
>TRBJ2-5|TRBD2|medium-sized|TRBV29-1
CSVLRGQETQYF
TGCAGCGTGCTGCGGGGGCAAGAGACCCAGTACTTC
>TRBJ1-2|.|.|TRBV5-4
CASSVRTVGNYGYTF
TGTGCCAGCAGCGTAAGGACAGTGGGTAACTATGGCTACACCTTC
>TRBJ2-7|.|.|TRBV5-1
CASSLAVSSPGEQYF
TGCGCCAGCAGCTTGGCGGTCTCCTCCCCGGGGGAGCAGTACTTC